Shown below are 18 T cell receptor beta chains from a single sample sequenced in a study of T cell clonality in common variable immunodeficiency. Study outcomes and limitations: Common variable immunodeficiency TCR beta sequences reportedly had fewer deletions and N-nucleotide insertions.

Their recognized antigens are unknown. The assay was immunoSEQ multiplex PCR, and TCRdb's table has in-frame clones only and misses some. Recorded here are 9,400 or so clones, with no singletons, and the ten leading clones hold roughly 3.9%. The sequencing input was peripheral blood mononuclear cells. Source of these receptors: a human donor with common variable immunodeficiency.

Ten or more counts support this clone. The CDR3 goes on 3 residues after the read ends, and that part is filled in from the germline J gene. The V call is TRBV7-2, the J call TRBJ1-6; maybe TRBD1 (6 bases). V shed 5 bases and J shed 6 bases, with 14 bases lying between them. Germline loops: CDR1 SGHTA, CDR2 FQGNSA. The CDR3 extends over 15 amino acids. The CDR3 DNA, read in part, is TGTGCCAGCAGCGAAAGAAGGGGGGGTAATTCACCC. Its translation is CASSERRGGNSP. The full-length CDR3 reads as CASSERRGGNSPLHF.

By proportion, this clone is medium-sized. The CDR3 extends 3 residues past the end of the read, so its final part is completed from the germline J gene. This chain links TRBV19 with TRBJ2-1; D is possibly TRBD2 (5 bases). The V gene lost 4 bases and the J gene lost 7 bases, with 26 bases spanning the gap. The CDR3 spans 18 residues. The germline CDR1 and CDR2 sequences are LNHDA and SQIVND (reference sequence). CDR3 bases read: TGTGCCAGTAGTAACCCGGGGTCTCCCTCGTCCATCTTTAATGAG. Its translation: CASSNPGSPSSIFNE. The whole CDR3 protein reads CASSNPGSPSSIFNEQFF.

This clone appeared many times. With the read ending 3 residues before the CDR3 end, the germline J gene is used to fill in that end. V is TRBV9 and J is TRBJ2-1, with 10 bases identical to TRBD2. Germline-derived CDR1 and CDR2 are SGDLS and YYNGEE. This CDR3 has 15 residues. V was pared by 3 bases and J by 3 bases, with 3 bases of the junction left unmatched. The covered CDR3 bases are TGTGCCAGCAGCGCTAGCGGGGGCCACTACAATGAG. It encodes CASSASGGHYNE. The whole CDR3 protein is CASSASGGHYNEQFF.

Ten or more counts support this clone. The read falls 3 residues short of the CDR3 end, and the missing part is taken from the germline J gene. The chain carries TRBV20-1 and TRBJ1-5; TRBD1 might be the D (6 bases). CDR3 length: 15 amino acids. V gave up 0 bases and J gave up 2 bases, with 11 bases separating them. Germline V lookup: CDR1 DFQATT, CDR2 SNEGSKA (reference sequence). The CDR3 DNA, read in part, is TGCAGTGCTAGAGATTCCGGGGGGCGCAATCAGCCC. This sequence encodes CSARDSGGRNQP. The whole CDR3 sequence reads CSARDSGGRNQPQHF.

There are many counts of this clone. The CDR3 end lies 3 residues beyond the end of the read and is filled in from the germline J gene. The chain carries TRBV28 and TRBJ1-5; TRBD1 might be the D (6 bases). Trimming removed 7 bases at V and 3 bases at J, with 19 bases between. The CDR3 contains 16 residues. The germline V gene encodes CDR1 MDHEN and CDR2 SYDVKM. The part of the CDR3 DNA that was read is TGTGCCAGCACCCGGGGGGCTGTGCCTCTCAATCAGCCC. This gives the protein CASTRGAVPLNQP. The entire CDR3 protein reads CASTRGAVPLNQPQHF.

This clone is classed as medium-sized. The read is 3 residues too short to cover the CDR3 end, so that end is filled in from the germline J gene. This chain connects TRBV19 to TRBJ1-5, with TRBD1 matching over 7 bases. This CDR3 contains 16 residues. The ends lost 3 bases at V and 0 bases at J; junction bases unmatched: 5. CDR1 LNHDA and CDR2 SQIVND come from the germline V gene (reference sequence). Partial CDR3 DNA: TGTGCCAGTAGTATCCTTACAGGGGATAGCAATCAGCCC. It is translated as CASSILTGDSNQP. In full, the CDR3 reads CASSILTGDSNQPQHF.

This clone was recorded at least ten times. The read stops 3 residues short of the end of the CDR3; the missing end is completed from the germline J gene. V usage is TRBV29-1 and J usage is TRBJ1-2, with 8 bases lining up with TRBD1. V lost 3 bases, J lost 0 bases, and 9 bases stayed unmatched. This CDR3 region has 16 residues. Germline V gene data show CDR1 as SQVTM and CDR2 as ANQGSEA. The CDR3 is CSVEGQGARANYGYTF. CDR3 bases read: TGCAGCGTTGAGGGGCAGGGGGCTAGGGCTAACTATGGC.

This clone was recorded at least ten times. The read finishes 3 residues shy of the CDR3 end, and the germline J gene is used to complete it. This chain links TRBV19 with TRBJ1-2, with TRBD1 as a possible D gene (5 bases). Trimming pared 6 bases from V and 2 bases from J, leaving 22 bases between. The CDR3 is 17 amino acids. Germline CDR1 reads LNHDA; CDR2 reads SQIVND (reference sequence). CDR3 DNA (partial): TGTGCCAGTAGCAGCCGCCAAGGGGCGCATTCAAACTATGGC. Its translation is CASSSRQGAHSNYG. The CDR3 in its entirety is CASSSRQGAHSNYGYTF.

There are many counts of this clone. Read data end 3 residues before the CDR3 end; the end is taken from the germline J gene. The chain uses TRBV12-3 or TRBV12-4 and TRBJ2-1; D gene unclear. Trimming removed 0 bases from V and 6 bases from J, with 12 bases in between. This CDR3 has 15 amino acids. Incomplete CDR3 DNA: TGTGCCAGCAGTTTAGCCTTTTGGTCCGGCAATGAG. Its protein is CASSLAFWSGNE. Given in full, the CDR3 is CASSLAFWSGNEQFF.

This clone is deemed medium-sized. The missing CDR3 end, 3 residues past where the read stops, is filled in from the germline J gene. The V call is TRBV20-1, the J call TRBJ2-7, with 11 positions matching TRBD1. With 6 bases clipped from V and 2 bases from J, the junction kept 3 bases outside the gene matches. In germline, CDR1 is DFQATT, CDR2 SNEGSKA (reference sequence). The CDR3 has 13 amino acids. CDR3 residues: CSAAGQGAYEQYF. The CDR3 DNA, read in part, is TGCAGTGCGGCGGGACAGGGGGCCTACGAG.

The table lists this clone with a few counts. The CDR3 goes on 3 residues after the read ends, and that part is filled in from the germline J gene. The chain joins TRBV7-9 to TRBJ2-3; D perhaps matches TRBD2 (6 bases). The ends were cut back, 7 bases at V and 1 base at J, with 12 bases in the middle. Germline CDR1 SEHNR, CDR2 FQNEAQ (reference sequence). This CDR3 is built from 14 residues. CDR3 sequence: CASTKPGGTDTQYF. CDR3 DNA (partial): TGTGCCAGCACCAAACCGGGGGGCACAGATACG.

In this sample, this clone is medium-sized. The read comes to an end 3 residues before the CDR3 does, leaving the germline J gene to fill in the end. The V and J genes are TRBV6-1 and TRBJ2-1, with D unclear. There are 11 residues in the CDR3. The V gene's germline CDR1 is MNHNS and CDR2 SASEGT. V was pared by 3 bases and J by 9 bases, with 6 bases between. The CDR3 loop reads CASSDFLEQFF. The sequenced CDR3 bases are TGTGCCAGCAGTGACTTTCTTGAG.

In this sample, this clone turned up many times. The read halts 3 residues ahead of the CDR3 end, with the missing end drawn from the germline J gene. The chain couples TRBV20-1 to TRBJ1-5; tentatively, D is TRBD1 (6 bases). The CDR3 spans 14 residues. The germline CDR1 and CDR2 sequences are DFQATT and SNEGSKA (reference sequence). Deletions cut 5 bases from V and 3 bases from J, with 14 bases between. The CDR3 loop is CSAAADSLNQPQHF. CDR3 bases read: TGCAGTGCTGCCGCGGACAGCCTCAATCAGCCC.

This clone was found many times. The CDR3 loop reads CASSEGYRRTDTQYF. The sequenced CDR3 bases are TGTGCCAGCAGTGAAGGTTACAGACGCACAGATACG. V gene TRBV2 combines with J gene TRBJ2-3; no firm D call. Read sequence stops 3 residues before the CDR3 end, and the germline J gene provides the missing end. CDR1 is SNHLY and CDR2 is FYNNEI in the germline V gene. The V end was cut by 1 base, the J end by 1 base, with 9 bases between. The CDR3 is 15 residues long.

This clone was counted at least ten times. The CDR3 DNA, read in part, is TGTGCCAGCAGCCCTATCAGGGGAAATGCAGATACG. Its translation is CASSPIRGNADT. The whole CDR3 protein is CASSPIRGNADTQYF. The chain is built from TRBV7-9 and TRBJ2-3; weak D call: TRBD1 (6 bases). The sequence runs out 3 residues before the end of the CDR3; the remainder is reconstructed from the germline J gene. Trimming took 5 bases from V and 4 from J, leaving 16 bases between them. There are 15 residues in the CDR3. Germline CDR1 is SEHNR and CDR2 is FQNEAQ (reference sequence). Complete variable domain (other parts from reference TRBV7-9 and TRBJ2-3): DTGVSQNPRHKITKRGQNVTFRCDPISEHNRLYWYRQTLGQGPEFLTYFQNEAQLEKSRLLSDRFSAERPKGSFSTLEIQRTEQGDSAMYLCASSPIRGNADTQYFGPGTRLTVL.

Many counts were recorded for this clone. Here the CDR3 reads CASSLAPAGTTDTQYF. Incomplete CDR3 DNA: TGCGCCAGCAGCTTGGCCCCAGCGGGGACCACAGATACG. This chain links TRBV5-1 with TRBJ2-3; the match to TRBD2 covers 7 bases. The CDR3 end falls 3 residues outside the read, so it is completed with the germline J gene. Germline CDR1 reads SGHRS; CDR2 reads YFSETQ. The CDR3 is 16 amino acids. Trimming cost V 0 bases and J 2 bases; bases outside gene matches: 6.

This clone was found many times. The read halts 3 residues ahead of the CDR3 end, with the missing end drawn from the germline J gene. The chain joins TRBV18 to TRBJ1-2; a possible D gene is TRBD1 (5 bases). In germline, CDR1 is KGHSH, CDR2 LQKENI. The V gene lost 0 bases and the J gene lost 4 bases, with 12 bases spanning the gap. CDR3 size: 15 residues. CDR3 amino acids: CASSPPSDTFYGYTF. The CDR3 bases that were read are TGTGCCAGCTCACCACCATCGGACACATTCTATGGC.

This clone qualifies as medium-sized (0.01 to 0.1%). The CDR3 end lies 3 residues beyond the end of the read and is filled in from the germline J gene. V gene TRBV9 combines with J gene TRBJ2-1, with D perhaps TRBD1 or TRBD2 (6 bases each). The CDR3 runs 14 residues. Germline V gene lookup returns CDR1 SGDLS and CDR2 YYNGEE. V was clipped by 3 bases and J by 2 bases, with 9 bases between them. The sequenced part of the CDR3 DNA is TGTGCCAGCAGCGGCGGGACACCCTACAATGAG. Residues: CASSGGTPYNE. The entire CDR3 reads CASSGGTPYNEQFF.